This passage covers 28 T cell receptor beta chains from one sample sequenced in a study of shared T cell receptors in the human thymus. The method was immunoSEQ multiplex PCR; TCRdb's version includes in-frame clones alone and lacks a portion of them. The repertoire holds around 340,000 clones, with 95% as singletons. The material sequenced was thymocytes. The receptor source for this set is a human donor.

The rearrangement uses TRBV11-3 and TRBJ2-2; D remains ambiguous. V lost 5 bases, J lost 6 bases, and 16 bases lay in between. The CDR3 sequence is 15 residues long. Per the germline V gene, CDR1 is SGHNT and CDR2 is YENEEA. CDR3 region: CASSPATGVPGELFF. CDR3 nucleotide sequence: TGTGCCAGCAGCCCTGCAACTGGTGTTCCCGGGGAGCTGTTTTTT.

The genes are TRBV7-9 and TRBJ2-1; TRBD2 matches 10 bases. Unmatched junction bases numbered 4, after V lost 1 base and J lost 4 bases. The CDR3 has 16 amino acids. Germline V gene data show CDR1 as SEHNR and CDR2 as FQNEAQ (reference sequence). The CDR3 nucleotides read TGTGCCAGCAGCTTAGACCTAGCGGGGGTTTACAATGAGCAGTTCTTC. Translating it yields CASSLDLAGVYNEQFF.

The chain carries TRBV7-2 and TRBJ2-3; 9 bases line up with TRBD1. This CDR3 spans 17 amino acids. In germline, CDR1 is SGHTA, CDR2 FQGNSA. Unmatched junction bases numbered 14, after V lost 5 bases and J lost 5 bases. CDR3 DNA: TGTGCCAGCAGCCGAAAAAAGATAGGGACAGGGAAAGATACGCAGTATTTT. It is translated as CASSRKKIGTGKDTQYF.

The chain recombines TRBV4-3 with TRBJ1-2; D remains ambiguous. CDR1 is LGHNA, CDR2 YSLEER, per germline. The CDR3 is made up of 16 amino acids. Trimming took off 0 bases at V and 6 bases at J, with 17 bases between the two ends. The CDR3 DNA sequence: TGCGCCAGCAGCCAAGATCTCGGGGAACTGGGAGATGGCTACACCTTC. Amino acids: CASSQDLGELGDGYTF.

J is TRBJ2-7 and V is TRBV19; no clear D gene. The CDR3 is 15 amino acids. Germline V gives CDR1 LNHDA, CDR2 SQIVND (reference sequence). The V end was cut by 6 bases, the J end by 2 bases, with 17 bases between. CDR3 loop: CASRPDHNYPYEQYF. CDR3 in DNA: TGTGCCAGTAGGCCGGATCATAACTATCCCTACGAGCAGTACTTC.

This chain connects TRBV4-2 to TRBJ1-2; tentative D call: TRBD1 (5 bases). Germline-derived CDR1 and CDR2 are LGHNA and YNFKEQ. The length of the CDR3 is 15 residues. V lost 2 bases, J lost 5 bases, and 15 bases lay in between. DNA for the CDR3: TGTGCCAGCAGCCAACCGGGACTTAGCCCTTATGGCTACACCTTC. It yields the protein CASSQPGLSPYGYTF.

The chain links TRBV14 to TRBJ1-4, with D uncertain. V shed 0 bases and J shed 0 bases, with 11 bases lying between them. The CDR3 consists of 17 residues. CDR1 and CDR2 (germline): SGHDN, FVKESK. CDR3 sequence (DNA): TGTGCCAGCAGCCAAGAGGTTCCAGGCCCAACTAATGAAAAACTGTTTTTT. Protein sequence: CASSQEVPGPTNEKLFF.

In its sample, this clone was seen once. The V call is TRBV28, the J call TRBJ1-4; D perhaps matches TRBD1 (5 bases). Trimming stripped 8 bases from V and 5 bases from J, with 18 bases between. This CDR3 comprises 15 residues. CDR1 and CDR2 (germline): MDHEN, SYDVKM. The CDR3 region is CASGPPRRGNEKLFF. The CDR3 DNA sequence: TGTGCCAGCGGCCCCCCGCGTCGGGGCAATGAAAAACTGTTTTTT.

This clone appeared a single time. CDR3 sequence: CASIGPTREQFF. The CDR3 DNA reads as TGTGCCAGCATAGGCCCGACGCGTGAACAGTTCTTC. The chain joins TRBV6-5 to TRBJ2-1; D not certain. V gave up 7 bases and J gave up 13 bases, with 17 bases separating them. The CDR3 is 12 residues long. Germline assignment: CDR1 MNHEY and CDR2 SVGAGI.

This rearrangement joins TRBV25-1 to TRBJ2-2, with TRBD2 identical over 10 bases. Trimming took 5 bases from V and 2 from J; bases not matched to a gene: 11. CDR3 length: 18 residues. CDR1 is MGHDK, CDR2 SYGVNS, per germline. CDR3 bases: TGTGCCAGCAGTCCAAATCCTAGCGGGAGAGCCAACACCGGGGAGCTGTTTTTT. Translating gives CASSPNPSGRANTGELFF.

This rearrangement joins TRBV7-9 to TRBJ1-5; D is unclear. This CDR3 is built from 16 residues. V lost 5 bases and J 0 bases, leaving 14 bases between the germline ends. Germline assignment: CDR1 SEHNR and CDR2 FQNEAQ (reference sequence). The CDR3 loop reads CASSPWEGGSNQPQHF. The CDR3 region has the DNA TGTGCCAGCAGCCCTTGGGAGGGAGGTAGCAATCAGCCCCAGCATTTT. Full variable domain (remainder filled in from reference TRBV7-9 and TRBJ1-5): DTGVSQNPRHKITKRGQNVTFRCDPISEHNRLYWYRQTLGQGPEFLTYFQNEAQLEKSRLLSDRFSAERPKGSFSTLEIQRTEQGDSAMYLCASSPWEGGSNQPQHFGDGTRLSIL.

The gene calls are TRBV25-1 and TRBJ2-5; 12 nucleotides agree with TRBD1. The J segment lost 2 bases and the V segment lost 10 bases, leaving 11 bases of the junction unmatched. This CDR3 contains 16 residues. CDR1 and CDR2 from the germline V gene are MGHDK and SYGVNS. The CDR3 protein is CANTGTGGSPQETQYF. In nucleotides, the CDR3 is TGTGCCAACACCGGGACAGGGGGCAGCCCTCAAGAGACCCAGTACTTC.

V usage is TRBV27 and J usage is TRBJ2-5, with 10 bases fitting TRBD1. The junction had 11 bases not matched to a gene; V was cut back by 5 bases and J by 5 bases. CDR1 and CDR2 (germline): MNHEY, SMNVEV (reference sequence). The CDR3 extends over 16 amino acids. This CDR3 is CASSPSWTGGWETQYF. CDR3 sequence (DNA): TGTGCCAGCAGTCCTTCTTGGACAGGGGGATGGGAGACCCAGTACTTC.

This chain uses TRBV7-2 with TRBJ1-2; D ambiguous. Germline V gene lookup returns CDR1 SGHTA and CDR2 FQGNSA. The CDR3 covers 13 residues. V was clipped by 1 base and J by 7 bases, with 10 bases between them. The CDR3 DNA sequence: TGTGCCAGCAGCTTAGAGGTTTACAGTGGCTACACCTTC. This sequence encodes CASSLEVYSGYTF.

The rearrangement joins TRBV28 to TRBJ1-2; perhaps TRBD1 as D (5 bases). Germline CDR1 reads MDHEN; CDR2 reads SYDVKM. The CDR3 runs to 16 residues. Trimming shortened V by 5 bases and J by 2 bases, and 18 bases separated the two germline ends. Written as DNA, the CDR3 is TGTGCCAGCAGTGGGGACCGACGGCGGGTAAACTATGGCTACACCTTC. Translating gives CASSGDRRRVNYGYTF.

CDR3 loop: CASSEGGLGDNEQFF. CDR3 DNA sequence: TGTGCCAGCAGTGAGGGGGGACTAGGGGATAATGAGCAGTTCTTC. This rearrangement joins TRBV6-1 to TRBJ2-1; 8 bases align to TRBD2. Germline loops: CDR1 MNHNS, CDR2 SASEGT. This CDR3 has 15 amino acids. J lost 7 bases, V lost 3 bases, and 8 bases had no gene match.

The CDR3: CASSLWTRWDEQFF. Written as DNA, the CDR3 is TGCGCCAGCAGCCTCTGGACTAGATGGGATGAGCAGTTCTTC. The chain recombines TRBV5-1 with TRBJ2-1; 7 bases map to TRBD2. The CDR3 has 14 residues. The trim removed 4 bases at V and 8 bases at J, leaving 9 bases unmatched. Germline CDR1 and CDR2: SGHRS and YFSETQ.

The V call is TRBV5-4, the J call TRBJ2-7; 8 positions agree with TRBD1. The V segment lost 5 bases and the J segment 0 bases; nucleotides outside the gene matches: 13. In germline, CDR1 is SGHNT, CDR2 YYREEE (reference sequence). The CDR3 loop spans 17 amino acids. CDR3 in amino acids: CASSHNLPGQASYEQYF. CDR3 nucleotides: TGTGCCAGCAGTCACAACCTCCCGGGACAGGCCTCCTACGAGCAGTACTTC. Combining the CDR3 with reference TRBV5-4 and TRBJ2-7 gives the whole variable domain ETGVTQSPTHLIKTRGQQVTLRCSSQSGHNTVSWYQQALGQGPQFIFQYYREEENGRGNFPPRFSGLQFPNYSSELNVNALELDDSALYLCASSHNLPGQASYEQYFGPGTRLTVT.

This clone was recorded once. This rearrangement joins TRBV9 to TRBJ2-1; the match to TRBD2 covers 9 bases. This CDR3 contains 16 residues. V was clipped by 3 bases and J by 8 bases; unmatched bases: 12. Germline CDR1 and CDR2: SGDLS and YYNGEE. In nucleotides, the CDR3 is TGTGCCAGCAGCGCCCCCAGGCGGGAGGGTATCGATGAGCAGTTCTTC. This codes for CASSAPRREGIDEQFF. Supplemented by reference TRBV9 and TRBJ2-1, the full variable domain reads DSGVTQTPKHLITATGQRVTLRCSPRSGDLSVYWYQQSLDQGLQFLIQYYNGEERAKGNILERFSAQQFPDLHSELNLSSLELGDSALYFCASSAPRREGIDEQFFGPGTRLTVL.

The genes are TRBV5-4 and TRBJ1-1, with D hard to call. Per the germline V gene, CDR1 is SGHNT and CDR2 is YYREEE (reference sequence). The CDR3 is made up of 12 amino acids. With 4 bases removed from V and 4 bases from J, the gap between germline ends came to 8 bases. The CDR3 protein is CASSPGSTEAFF. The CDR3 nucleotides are TGTGCCAGCAGCCCTGGCTCCACTGAAGCTTTCTTT.

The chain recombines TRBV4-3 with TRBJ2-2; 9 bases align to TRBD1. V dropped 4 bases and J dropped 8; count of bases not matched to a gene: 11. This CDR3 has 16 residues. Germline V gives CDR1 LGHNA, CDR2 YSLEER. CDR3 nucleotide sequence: TGCGCCAGCAGCCCCTCCCGGACAGGGGTCTGGGGGGAGCTGTTTTTT. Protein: CASSPSRTGVWGELFF.

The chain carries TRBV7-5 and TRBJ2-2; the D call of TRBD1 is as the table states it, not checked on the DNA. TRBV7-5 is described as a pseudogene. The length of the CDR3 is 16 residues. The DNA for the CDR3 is TGTGCCAGAAGCTTAAAGGGGGCGAGGAACACCGGGGAGCTGTTTTTT. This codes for CARSLKGARNTGELFF.

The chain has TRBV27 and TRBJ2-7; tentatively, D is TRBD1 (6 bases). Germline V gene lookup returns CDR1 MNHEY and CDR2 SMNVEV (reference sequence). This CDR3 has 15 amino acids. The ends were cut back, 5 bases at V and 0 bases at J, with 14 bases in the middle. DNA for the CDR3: TGTGCCAGCAGTATCCTAGGGGGAGACTCCTACGAGCAGTACTTC. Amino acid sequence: CASSILGGDSYEQYF.

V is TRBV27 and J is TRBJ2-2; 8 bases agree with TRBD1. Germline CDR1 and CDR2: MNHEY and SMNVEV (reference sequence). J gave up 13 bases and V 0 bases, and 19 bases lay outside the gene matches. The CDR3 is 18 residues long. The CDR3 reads CASSLSNWGTGSPWGLFF. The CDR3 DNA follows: TGTGCCAGCAGTTTATCGAATTGGGGGACAGGATCTCCCTGGGGGCTGTTTTTT.

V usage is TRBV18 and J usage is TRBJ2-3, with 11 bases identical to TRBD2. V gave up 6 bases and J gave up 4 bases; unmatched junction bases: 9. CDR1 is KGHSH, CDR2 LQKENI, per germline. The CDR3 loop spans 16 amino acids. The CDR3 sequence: CASSLKLAGVPDTQYF. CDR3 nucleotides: TGTGCCAGCTCGCTAAAACTAGCGGGAGTGCCAGATACGCAGTATTTT.

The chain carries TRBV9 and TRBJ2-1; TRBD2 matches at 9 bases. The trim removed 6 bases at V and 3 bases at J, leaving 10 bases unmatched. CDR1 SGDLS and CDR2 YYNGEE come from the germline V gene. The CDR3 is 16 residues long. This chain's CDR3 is CASIQSAGGGYNEQFF. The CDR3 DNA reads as TGTGCCAGCATCCAATCTGCGGGAGGGGGCTACAATGAGCAGTTCTTC.

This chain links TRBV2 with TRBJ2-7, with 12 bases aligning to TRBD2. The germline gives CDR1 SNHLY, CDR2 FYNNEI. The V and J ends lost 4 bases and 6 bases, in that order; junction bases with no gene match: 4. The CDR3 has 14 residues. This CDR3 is CASSGLAGGLEQYF. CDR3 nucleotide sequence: TGTGCCAGCAGTGGCCTAGCGGGAGGGCTCGAGCAGTACTTC. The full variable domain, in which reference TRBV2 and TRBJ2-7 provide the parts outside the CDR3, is EPEVTQTPSHQVTQMGQEVILRCVPISNHLYFYWYRQILGQKVEFLVSFYNNEISEKSEIFDDQFSVERPDGSNFTLKIRSTKLEDSAMYFCASSGLAGGLEQYFGPGTRLTVT.

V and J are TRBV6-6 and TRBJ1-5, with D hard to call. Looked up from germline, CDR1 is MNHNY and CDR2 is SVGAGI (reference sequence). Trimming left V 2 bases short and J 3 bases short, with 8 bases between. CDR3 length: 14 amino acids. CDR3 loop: CASSYAGNNQPQHF. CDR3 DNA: TGTGCCAGCAGTTACGCGGGGAACAATCAGCCCCAGCATTTT.